This T cell receptor beta chain is drawn from a study of blood T cells in healthy people across ages. Findings and caveats of the study: More naive CD4+ cells and higher diversity were found in long-lived than in aged donors.

This clonotype was observed a handful of times. The antigen remains undetermined. Primers used in a second PCR of roughly 7 to 12 cycles were a sample-barcoded 5' primer and a J-beta primer mix. Each CDR3 protein gets one entry after TCRdb re-called the 5' RACE reads with MiXCR. This repertoire shows roughly 800,000 distinct CDR3 sequences, around 34% found once; its top ten account for over 10%. Donor samples were obtained from healthy Caucasian individuals from Russia, aged 6 to 90. V lost 0 bases and J lost 9, with 21 bases in between. CDR1 is GTSNPN, CDR2 SVGIG, per germline (reference sequence). There are 17 residues in the CDR3.

This TCR came from a man between 18 and 29 years old in good health. The genes are TRBV30 and TRBJ1-6; D is perhaps TRBD1 (6 bases). Material for sequencing was blood. The CDR3 bases are TGTGCCTGGAGTGTACGTCTCCTGCTAGGGGGAGGTTCACCCCTCCACTTT. As protein: CAWSVRLLLGGGSPLHF.